This TCR beta chain was recovered during a study of long-term antiretroviral therapy in people with HIV. The assay used was immunoSEQ (version v3.0), run at survey level. Produced via immunoSEQ multiplex PCR; TCRdb's table is partial and in-frame only. This sample has roughly 28,000 clones, with around nine tenths found just once. The CDR3 loop spans 12 amino acids. CDR1 is ENHRY, CDR2 SYGVKD, per germline. V lost 2 bases to trimming and J lost 6 bases, with 7 bases between them. The chain carries TRBV10-3 and TRBJ1-1; D is undetermined. The specimen comprised unsorted PBMCs, sampled 1.8 years after starting antiretroviral therapy. The receptor was derived from a young woman with HIV. CDR3 protein: CAISEAVSEAFF. The DNA of the CDR3 is TGTGCCATCAGTGAGGCAGTTTCTGAAGCTTTCTTT.